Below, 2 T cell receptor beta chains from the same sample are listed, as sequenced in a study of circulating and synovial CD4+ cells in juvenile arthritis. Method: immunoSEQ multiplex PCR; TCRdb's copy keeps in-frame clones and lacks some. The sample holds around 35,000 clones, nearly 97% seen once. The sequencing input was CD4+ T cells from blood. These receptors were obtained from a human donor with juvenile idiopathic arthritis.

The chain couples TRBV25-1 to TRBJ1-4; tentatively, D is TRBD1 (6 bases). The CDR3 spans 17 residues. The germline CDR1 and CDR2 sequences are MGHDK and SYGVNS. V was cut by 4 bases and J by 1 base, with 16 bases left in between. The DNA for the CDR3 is TGTGCCAGCAGTGGGACAGTTCTCATCGGAACTAATGAAAAACTGTTTTTT. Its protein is CASSGTVLIGTNEKLFF.

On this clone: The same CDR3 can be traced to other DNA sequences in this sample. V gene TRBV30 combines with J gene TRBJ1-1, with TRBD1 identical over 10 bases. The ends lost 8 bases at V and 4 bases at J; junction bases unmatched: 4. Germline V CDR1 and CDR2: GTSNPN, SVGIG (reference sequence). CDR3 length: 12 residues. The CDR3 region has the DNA TGTGCCGGGACAGGGGAGCGCACTGAAGCTTTCTTT. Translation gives CAGTGERTEAFF.